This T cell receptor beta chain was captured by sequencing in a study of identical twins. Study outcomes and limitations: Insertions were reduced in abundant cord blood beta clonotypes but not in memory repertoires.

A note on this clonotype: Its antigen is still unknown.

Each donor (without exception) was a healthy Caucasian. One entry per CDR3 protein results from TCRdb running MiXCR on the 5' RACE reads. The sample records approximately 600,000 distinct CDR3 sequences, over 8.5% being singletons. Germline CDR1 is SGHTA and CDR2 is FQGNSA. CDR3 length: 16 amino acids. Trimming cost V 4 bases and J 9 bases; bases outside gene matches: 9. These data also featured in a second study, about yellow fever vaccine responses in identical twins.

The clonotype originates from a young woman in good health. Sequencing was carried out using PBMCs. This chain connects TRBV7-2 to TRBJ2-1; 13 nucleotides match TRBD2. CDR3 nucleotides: TGTGCCAGCAGCTCGTCCGGGACTAGCGGGAACCTTGAGCAGTTCTTC. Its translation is CASSSSGTSGNLEQFF.